The T cell receptor beta chain described here comes from a study of blood T cell repertoires in COVID-19. At the level of the study: The United States, Italy and Spain were the sources of the acute and convalescent COVID-19 samples. Sample material is recorded as cDNA or gDNA derived from T cells, B-cell-depleted T cells, or PBMCs.

Only in-frame clones appear in the TCRdb table, and some are missing; sequencing was by immunoSEQ multiplex PCR. The sample has about 240,000 clones; 75% to 90% are singletons. Germline trimming cut 5 bases from V and 6 bases from J; bases unmatched to any gene: 13. The germline gives CDR1 MRHNA, CDR2 SNTAGT. This CDR3 comprises 16 residues. The chain employs TRBV6-4 and TRBJ2-3; TRBD2 aligns across 8 bases. The receptor was isolated from a woman between 40 and 55 years old with acute COVID-19. Input material: PBMCs or T cells enriched from blood (not recorded which). CDR3: CASSPSRGGLIDTQYF. The CDR3 DNA is TGTGCCAGCAGTCCAAGCCGGGGGGGGCTGATCGATACGCAGTATTTT.